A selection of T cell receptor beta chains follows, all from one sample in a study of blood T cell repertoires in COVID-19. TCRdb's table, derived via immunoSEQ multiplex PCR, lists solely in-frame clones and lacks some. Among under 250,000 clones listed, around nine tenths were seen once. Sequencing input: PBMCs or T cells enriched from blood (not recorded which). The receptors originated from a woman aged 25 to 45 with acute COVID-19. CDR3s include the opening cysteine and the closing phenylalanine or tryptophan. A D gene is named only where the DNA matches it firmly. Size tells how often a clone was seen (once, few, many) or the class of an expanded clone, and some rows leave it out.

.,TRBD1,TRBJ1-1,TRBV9,CASSSTDRTYMNTEAFF,TGTGCCAGCAGCTCAACGGACAGGACGTACATGAACACTGAAGCTTTCTTT
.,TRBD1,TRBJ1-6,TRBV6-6,CASSQTTGMGSPLHF,TGTGCCAGCAGTCAAACGACAGGGATGGGTTCACCCCTCCACTTT
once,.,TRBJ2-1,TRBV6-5,CASRGIRRRDNEQFF,TGTGCCAGCAGGGGCATTCGGCGGAGGGACAATGAGCAGTTCTTC
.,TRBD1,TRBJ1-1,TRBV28,CASKTLDRGPEAFF,TGTGCCAGCAAAACCCTGGACAGGGGACCTGAAGCTTTCTTT
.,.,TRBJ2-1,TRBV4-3,CASSQGTSVYNEQFF,TGCGCCAGCAGCCAAGGAACGTCAGTCTACAATGAGCAGTTCTTC
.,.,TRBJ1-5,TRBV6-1,CASSETGDTNQPQHF,TGTGCCAGCAGTGAGACAGGAGACACCAATCAGCCCCAGCATTTT
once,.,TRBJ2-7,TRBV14,CASSLGRGPYEQYF,TGTGCCAGCAGCCTAGGAAGGGGTCCCTACGAGCAGTACTTC
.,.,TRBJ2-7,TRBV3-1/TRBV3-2,CASSRRTPYEQYF,TGTGCCAGCAGCCGTAGGACTCCCTACGAGCAGTACTTC
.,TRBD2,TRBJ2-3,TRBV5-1,CASSLEAGGPDTQYF,TGCGCCAGCAGCTTGGAGGCGGGGGGGCCAGATACGCAGTATTTT
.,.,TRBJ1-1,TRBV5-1,CASSFYSRTEAFF,TGCGCCAGCAGCTTCTACAGCCGCACTGAAGCTTTCTTT
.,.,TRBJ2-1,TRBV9,CASGSTSGGNEQFF,TGTGCCAGCGGATCGACTAGTGGGGGCAATGAGCAGTTCTTC
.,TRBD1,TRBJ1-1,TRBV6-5,CASSPRGVPEAFF,TGTGCCAGCAGCCCCAGGGGGGTCCCTGAAGCTTTCTTT
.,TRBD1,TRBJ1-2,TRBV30,CAWSPGTGSRGYTF,TGTGCCTGGAGTCCCGGGACAGGGTCCCGCGGCTACACCTTC
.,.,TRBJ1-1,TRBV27,CASRLGMNTEAFF,TGTGCCAGCAGGCTAGGCATGAACACTGAAGCTTTCTTT
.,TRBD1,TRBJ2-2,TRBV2,CASSDPRDRGGSGELFF,TGTGCCAGCAGTGATCCCCGGGACAGAGGAGGATCCGGGGAGCTGTTTTTT
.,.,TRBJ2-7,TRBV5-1,CASSLHSPSYEQYF,TGCGCCAGCAGCTTGCACAGTCCCTCCTACGAGCAGTACTTC
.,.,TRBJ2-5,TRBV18,CASSPGVQETQYF,TGTGCCAGCTCACCCGGTGTGCAAGAGACCCAGTACTTC
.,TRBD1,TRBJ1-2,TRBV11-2,CASSLVYGDRSTGYTF,TGTGCCAGCAGCTTAGTTTATGGGGACAGATCAACTGGCTACACCTTC
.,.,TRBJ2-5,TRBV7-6,CASSSTAVKGETQYF,TGTGCCAGCAGCTCGACAGCCGTCAAGGGCGAGACCCAGTACTTC
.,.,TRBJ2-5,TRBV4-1,CASSQVINQETQYF,TGCGCCAGCAGCCAAGTAATTAACCAAGAGACCCAGTACTTC
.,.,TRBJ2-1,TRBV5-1,CASSLSGFPYNEQFF,TGCGCCAGCAGCTTGAGCGGATTTCCCTACAATGAGCAGTTCTTC
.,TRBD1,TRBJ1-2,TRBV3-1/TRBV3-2,CASSQADRAPSYGYTF,TGTGCCAGCAGCCAAGCCGACAGGGCGCCTTCCTATGGCTACACCTTC
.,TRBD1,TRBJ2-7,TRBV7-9,CASSLGRGQYEQYF,TGTGCCAGCAGCTTAGGCAGGGGGCAGTACGAGCAGTACTTC
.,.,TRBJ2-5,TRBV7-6,CASSLWPSTQETQYF,TGTGCCAGCAGCTTATGGCCCTCCACGCAAGAGACCCAGTACTTC
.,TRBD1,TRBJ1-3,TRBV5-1,CASSFSGTDSGNTIYF,TGCGCCAGCAGCTTTAGCGGGACAGACTCTGGAAACACCATATATTTT
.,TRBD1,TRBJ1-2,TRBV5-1,CASSLAPDREWYGYTF,TGCGCCAGCAGCTTGGCCCCGGACAGGGAATGGTATGGCTACACCTTC
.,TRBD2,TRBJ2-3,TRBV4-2,CASSQQARGDTDTQYF,TGTGCCAGCAGCCAACAGGCCCGGGGGGACACAGATACGCAGTATTTT
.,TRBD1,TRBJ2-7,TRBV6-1,CASSDTDRGYEQYF,TGTGCCAGCAGTGATACGGACAGGGGGTACGAGCAGTACTTC
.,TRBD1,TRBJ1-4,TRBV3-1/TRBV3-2,CASSQEGQTGSEKLFF,TGTGCCAGCAGCCAAGAGGGACAGACGGGAAGTGAAAAACTGTTTTTT
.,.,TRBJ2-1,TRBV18,CASSPTGWPYNEQFF,TGTGCCAGCTCCCCCACGGGTTGGCCGTACAATGAGCAGTTCTTC
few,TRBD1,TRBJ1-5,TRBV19,CASSSLRGQGAREPQHF,TGTGCCAGTAGTTCACTCCGAGGACAGGGGGCAAGGGAGCCCCAGCATTTT
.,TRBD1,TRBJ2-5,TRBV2,CASSERDRGIETQYF,TGTGCCAGCAGTGAAAGGGACAGGGGGATTGAGACCCAGTACTTC
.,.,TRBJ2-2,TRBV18,CASSPERTGELFF,TGTGCCAGCTCACCGGAGCGCACCGGGGAGCTGTTTTTT